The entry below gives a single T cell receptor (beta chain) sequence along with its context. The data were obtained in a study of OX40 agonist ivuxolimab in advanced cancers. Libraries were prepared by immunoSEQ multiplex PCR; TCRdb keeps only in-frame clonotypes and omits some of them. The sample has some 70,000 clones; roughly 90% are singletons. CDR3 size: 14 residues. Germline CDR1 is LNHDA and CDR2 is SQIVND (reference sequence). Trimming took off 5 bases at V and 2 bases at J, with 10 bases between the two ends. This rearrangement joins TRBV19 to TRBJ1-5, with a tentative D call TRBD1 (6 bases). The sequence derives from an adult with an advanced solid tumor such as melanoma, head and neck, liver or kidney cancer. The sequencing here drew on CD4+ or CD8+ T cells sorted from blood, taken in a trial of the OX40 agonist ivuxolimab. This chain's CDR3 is CASSPRTGNQPQHF. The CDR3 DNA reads TGTGCCAGTAGTCCACGGACAGGCAATCAGCCCCAGCATTTT. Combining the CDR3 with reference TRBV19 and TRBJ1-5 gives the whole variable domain DGGITQSPKYLFRKEGQNVTLSCEQNLNHDAMYWYRQDPGQGLRLIYYSQIVNDFQKGDIAEGYSVSREKKESFPLTVTSAQKNPTAFYLCASSPRTGNQPQHFGDGTRLSIL.